The clone carrying this T cell receptor beta chain has at least ten counts. Its matching antigen is unknown. RNA transcripts gave rise to amplified TCR beta CDR3 regions. Primed by the HTBI set, a first-round RT-PCR was run on the TCR CDR3. From the multiplex PCR reads, TCRdb called clonotypes with MiXCR, one entry per CDR3 protein. The sample shows 250,000 or so distinct CDR3 sequences, roughly 15% of them seen only once. These data belong to a study of T cells in Graves' hyperthyroidism and ophthalmopathy. Across the whole study: Specimen type is peripheral blood, collected at initial diagnosis prior to any treatment.

Points from the study as a whole: A model of 13 V-J features distinguished ophthalmopathy from stable hyperthyroidism. Clonotypes that were expanded in thyroid above 0.001 mostly appeared in blood too.

Germline CDR1 SNHLY, CDR2 FYNNEI. V lost 6 bases, J lost 3 bases, and 15 bases lay in between. CDR3 length: 15 residues. The J gene is TRBJ1-5, the V gene TRBV2; TRBD1 is a possible D gene (6 bases). The receptor was isolated from a woman aged 45-65 years with Graves' hyperthyroidism that later progressed to Graves' ophthalmopathy. Material for sequencing was blood. For the CDR3, the DNA is TGTGCCAGCAGGAGGGGGGCGGTTAACAATCAGCCCCAGCATTTT. Protein product: CASRRGAVNNQPQHF. Combining the CDR3 with reference TRBV2 and TRBJ1-5 gives the whole variable domain EPEVTQTPSHQVTQMGQEVILRCVPISNHLYFYWYRQILGQKVEFLVSFYNNEISEKSEIFDDQFSVERPDGSNFTLKIRSTKLEDSAMYFCASRRGAVNNQPQHFGDGTRLSIL.